The next 8 T cell receptor beta chains were all read from a single sample in a study of blood T cell repertoires in COVID-19. Profiling relied on immunoSEQ multiplex PCR, and the TCRdb table lists in-frame clones only, not all of them. The sample shows some 190,000 clones, around 80% of them seen only once. The material sequenced was peripheral blood. These TCRs come from a woman aged 45-65 years with acute or convalescent COVID-19.

This clone has a handful of counts. The V call is TRBV14, the J call TRBJ1-1, with no clear D. Germline CDR1 is SGHDN and CDR2 is FVKESK. The V gene lost 4 bases and the J gene lost 4 bases, with 16 bases spanning the gap. The length of the CDR3 is 15 residues. The CDR3 here is CASSPLEEPGTEAFF. In DNA form, the CDR3 reads TGTGCCAGCAGCCCGCTGGAGGAACCGGGCACTGAAGCTTTCTTT.

This clone was detected a few times. The gene calls are TRBV7-8 and TRBJ2-5; TRBD2 agrees at 9 bases. CDR3 length: 17 amino acids. Germline trimming cut 3 bases from V and 4 bases from J; bases unmatched to any gene: 12. CDR1 and CDR2 from the germline V gene are SGHVS and FQNEAQ. CDR3 sequence: CASSFPVAGEGGETQYF. CDR3 DNA: TGTGCCAGCAGCTTCCCGGTAGCGGGAGAGGGGGGAGAGACCCAGTACTTC.

V and J are TRBV2 and TRBJ1-4; TRBD1 matches at 10 bases. Per the germline V gene, CDR1 is SNHLY and CDR2 is FYNNEI. Trimming took 4 bases from V and 7 from J; bases not matched to a gene: 3. The CDR3 loop spans 14 amino acids. CDR3 DNA sequence: TGTGCCAGCAGTGGACAGGGGGCAGGTGAAAAACTGTTTTTT. This codes for CASSGQGAGEKLFF. Filled out from reference TRBV2 and TRBJ1-4, the complete variable domain reads EPEVTQTPSHQVTQMGQEVILRCVPISNHLYFYWYRQILGQKVEFLVSFYNNEISEKSEIFDDQFSVERPDGSNFTLKIRSTKLEDSAMYFCASSGQGAGEKLFFGSGTQLSVL.

The rearrangement uses TRBV28 and TRBJ2-4; unclear D gene. The CDR3 is 16 amino acids. The germline V gene has CDR1 MDHEN and CDR2 SYDVKM. The ends were cut back, 5 bases at V and 0 bases at J, with 14 bases in the middle. The CDR3 nucleotides are TGTGCCAGCAGTCCAACCGCGAATACAGCCAAAAACATTCAGTACTTC. This sequence encodes CASSPTANTAKNIQYF.

This clone was detected only once. The V call is TRBV7-2, the J call TRBJ1-1, with unresolved D. The CDR3 runs to 15 residues. V lost 5 bases and J 0 bases, leaving 13 bases between the germline ends. The V gene's germline CDR1 is SGHTA and CDR2 FQGNSA. The CDR3 loop reads CASSPLPRMNTEAFF. The CDR3 nucleotides are TGTGCCAGCAGCCCCCTTCCCAGAATGAACACTGAAGCTTTCTTT.

The CDR3 sequence is CASSLRIGGSSYEQYF. The CDR3 nucleotides read TGCGCCAGCAGCTTGAGAATAGGCGGAAGTTCCTACGAGCAGTACTTC. The chain joins TRBV5-1 to TRBJ2-7, with D unclear. This CDR3 has 16 residues. CDR1 SGHRS and CDR2 YFSETQ come from the germline V gene. The V end lost 1 base, the J end lost 1 base, and 15 bases lay between the germline ends.

The V gene is TRBV7-9, the J gene TRBJ1-5; the D gene is possibly TRBD1 (5 bases). Per germline, CDR1 SEHNR and CDR2 FQNEAQ (reference sequence). The CDR3 spans 13 residues. V lost 8 bases and J lost 5, with 13 bases in between. CDR3 sequence reads: CASAGGADQPQHF. For the CDR3, the DNA is TGTGCCAGCGCGGGGGGTGCGGATCAGCCCCAGCATTTT. Drawing the rest from reference TRBV7-9 and TRBJ1-5, the complete variable domain is DTGVSQNPRHKITKRGQNVTFRCDPISEHNRLYWYRQTLGQGPEFLTYFQNEAQLEKSRLLSDRFSAERPKGSFSTLEIQRTEQGDSAMYLCASAGGADQPQHFGDGTRLSIL.

The rearrangement links TRBV6-6 to TRBJ1-1; the D is unclear. V gave up 0 bases and J gave up 6 bases, with 17 bases separating them. This CDR3 is 16 amino acids long. Germline CDR1 is MNHNY and CDR2 is SVGAGI (reference sequence). CDR3 sequence: CASSYSVGSGSAEAFF. DNA for the CDR3: TGTGCCAGCAGTTACTCAGTCGGTTCGGGGTCTGCTGAAGCTTTCTTT.